This record looks at one T cell receptor (beta chain) sequence and its context. Its antigen is not identified. Sequence at one end of the junction differs from germline and may be a read error. This sample was included in a study of molecular identifiers for immune sequencing clone quantification. Study results and caveats: Molecules of identical TCR sharing a barcode could underestimate highly expanded clone sizes.

CDR3 length: 16 residues. The germline CDR1 and CDR2 sequences are MGHRA and YSYEKL. Previously published methods and listed TCR primers were used for the bulk TCR libraries. TCRdb used MiXCR to reprocess the PCR reads, holding one entry per CDR3 protein. This table has more than 550,000 distinct CDR3 sequences, about 25% appearing once. The chain carries TRBV4-1 and TRBJ2-1; 9 nucleotides line up with TRBD2. This receptor was taken from a human donor in good health. Some libraries in this study had Jurkat cell RNA spiked in. The sequenced sample consisted of naive CD8+ T cells from blood, with Jurkat cell RNA spiked in. Indicated subset: FACS-sorted CD8+CD4-CCR7+CD45RA+ naive T cells. CDR3 nucleotides: TGCGCCAGCTGCCAAGATAGCGGGAGTTGGTACAATGAGCAGTTCTTC. Translated: CASCQDSGSWYNEQFF.